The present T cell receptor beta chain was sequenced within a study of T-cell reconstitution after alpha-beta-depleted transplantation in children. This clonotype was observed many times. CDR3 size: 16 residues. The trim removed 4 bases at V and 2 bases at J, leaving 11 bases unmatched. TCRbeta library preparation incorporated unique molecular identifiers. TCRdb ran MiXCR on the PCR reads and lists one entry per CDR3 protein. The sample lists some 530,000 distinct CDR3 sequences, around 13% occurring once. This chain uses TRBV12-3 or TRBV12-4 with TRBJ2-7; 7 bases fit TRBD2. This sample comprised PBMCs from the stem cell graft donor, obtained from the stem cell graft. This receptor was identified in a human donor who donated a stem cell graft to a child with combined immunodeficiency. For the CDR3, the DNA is TGTGCCAGCAGTTCCCCTTTTCGGGAGGACCCCTACGAGCAGTACTTC. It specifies CASSSPFREDPYEQYF.